These 11 T cell receptor beta chains share one sample of origin, sequenced in a study of blood T cells in healthy people across ages. Next came a second PCR, run for about 7 to 12 cycles, which used a sample-barcoded 5' primer along with a J-beta primer mix. TCRdb re-derived calls from the 5' RACE reads in MiXCR, one entry per CDR3 protein. The table lists 450,000 to 650,000 distinct CDR3 sequences, less than 25% of them singletons. The sample also formed part of further work on T cells of mothers and their children.

Sequenced sample: blood. The receptor source for this set is a boy between 5 and 17 years old in good health.

This clonotype was seen a few times. V usage is TRBV7-2 and J usage is TRBJ2-6, with 14 bases aligning to TRBD2. Germline CDR1 is SGHTA and CDR2 is FQGNSA. CDR3 length equals 19 residues. V lost 3 bases and J lost 0; bases outside the gene matches: 4. This CDR3 is CASSLLGLAGGSGANVLTF. Here the CDR3 DNA reads TGTGCCAGCAGCTTGCTTGGACTAGCGGGAGGCTCTGGGGCCAACGTCCTGACTTTC.

The rearrangement joins TRBV2 to TRBJ2-1, with no clear D. V dropped 5 bases and J dropped 9 bases, with 5 bases sitting between them. This CDR3 region has 10 residues. CDR1 SNHLY and CDR2 FYNNEI come from the germline V gene. Here the CDR3 reads CASSMFEQFF. The DNA for the CDR3 is TGTGCCAGCAGTATGTTTGAGCAGTTCTTC.

This clonotype was seen a few times. CDR3 in amino acids: CASSKALGQKGNEKLFF. Written as DNA, the CDR3 is TGTGCCAGCAGCAAAGCACTTGGTCAGAAAGGGAATGAAAAACTGTTTTTT. This chain links TRBV21-1 with TRBJ1-4. TRBV21-1 is assigned pseudogene status. The CDR3 runs 17 residues.

This clonotype was seen a handful of times. The chain has TRBV20-1 and TRBJ1-1; TRBD1 is a possible D gene (5 bases). Deletions cut 1 base from V and 3 bases from J, with 15 bases between. The CDR3 is made up of 15 amino acids. The germline V gene has CDR1 DFQATT and CDR2 SNEGSKA (reference sequence). CDR3 nucleotide sequence: TGCAGTGCTAGAGGATTAGGGCAGGGAGACACTGAAGCTTTCTTT. Encoded protein: CSARGLGQGDTEAFF.

The V and J genes are TRBV18 and TRBJ1-1; D perhaps matches TRBD1 (5 bases). CDR3 length: 13 amino acids. Deletions cut 8 bases from V and 2 bases from J, with 12 bases between. Germline V gives CDR1 KGHSH, CDR2 LQKENI. CDR3 region: CASASGINTEAFF. CDR3 coding DNA: TGTGCCAGCGCGTCAGGGATTAACACTGAAGCTTTCTTT.

This clonotype has more than one count but fewer than ten. The chain employs TRBV27 and TRBJ2-1; D uncertain. Germline-derived CDR1 and CDR2 are MNHEY and SMNVEV (reference sequence). Deletions cut 5 bases from V and 4 bases from J, with 3 bases between. The CDR3 is 11 residues long. CDR3 bases: TGTGCCAGCAGTCATTACAATGAGCAGTTCTTC. It yields the protein CASSHYNEQFF.

CDR3 protein: CSAPTSSGGRAEAFF. The CDR3 DNA sequence: TGCAGTGCCCCCACATCAAGCGGGGGCAGAGCTGAAGCTTTCTTT. The chain has TRBV20-1 and TRBJ1-1; D is possibly TRBD1 (6 bases). Germline V gene sequence: CDR1 DFQATT, CDR2 SNEGSKA (reference sequence). Trimming removed 6 bases at V and 6 bases at J, with 23 bases between. The CDR3 is 15 residues long.

This clonotype was seen only a few times. The J gene is TRBJ1-1, the V gene TRBV6-5, with D hard to call. Germline V gives CDR1 MNHEY, CDR2 SVGAGI. This CDR3 spans 13 amino acids. V dropped 5 bases and J dropped 1 base, with 8 bases sitting between them. The CDR3, as DNA: TGTGCCAGCAGTCAAAGAGAGAACACTGAAGCTTTCTTT. Translated: CASSQRENTEAFF.

A note on this clonotype: Compared with germline, one end of the junction differs, possibly owing to a read error. The genes are TRBV5-1 and TRBJ2-2; D is unclear. The germline CDR1 and CDR2 sequences are SGHRS and YFSETQ. The CDR3 contains 17 residues. The CDR3 coding sequence is TGCGCCAACAGCCCCTCGGGCTCGACAAGGGACACCGGGGAGCTGTTTTTT. Translation: CANSPSGSTRDTGELFF.

The chain combines TRBV7-9 with TRBJ2-4; D is perhaps TRBD1 or TRBD2 (6 bases each). Germline CDR1 is SEHNR and CDR2 is FQNEAQ (reference sequence). This CDR3 is 20 amino acids long. The V end was cut by 5 bases, the J end by 1 base, with 27 bases between. CDR3: CASSQGGPRGLFEAKNIQYF. CDR3 coding DNA: TGTGCCAGCAGCCAAGGTGGCCCCAGGGGACTCTTCGAGGCCAAAAACATTCAGTACTTC.

The chain combines TRBV24-1 with TRBJ2-7, with D uncertain. Germline V gene data show CDR1 as KGHDR and CDR2 as SFDVKD. The CDR3 runs to 13 residues. The ends were cut back, 3 bases at V and 3 bases at J, with 8 bases in the middle. The CDR3 region has the DNA TGTGCCACCAGTGATGGCAGGAACTACGAGCAGTACTTC. Translating it yields CATSDGRNYEQYF.